What follows are 21 T cell receptor beta chains derived from one specimen sequenced in a study of T cell responses to AZD1222 COVID-19 vaccine. Method: immunoSEQ multiplex PCR; TCRdb's copy keeps in-frame clones and lacks some. The sample contains 130,000 or so clones, about nine tenths of which appear only once. The sample in question was peripheral blood, obtained on day 0 of AZD1222 vaccination. The receptors derive from an adult in good health.

V usage is TRBV27 and J usage is TRBJ1-5; D is undetermined. CDR1 is MNHEY, CDR2 SMNVEV, per germline (reference sequence). Trimming took off 3 bases at V and 7 bases at J, with 16 bases between the two ends. This CDR3 spans 15 amino acids. The CDR3 reads CASSLVKTTGQPQHF. The CDR3 DNA is TGTGCCAGCAGTTTGGTTAAGACGACGGGGCAGCCCCAGCATTTT.

The V call is TRBV7-3, the J call TRBJ1-1, with 11 bases aligning to TRBD1. The germline V gene encodes CDR1 SGHTA and CDR2 FQGTGA. V lost 5 bases and J lost 5; bases outside the gene matches: 7. The CDR3 is made up of 15 amino acids. CDR3 nucleotide sequence: TGTGCCAGCAGCCCGTACGGACAGGGGGCTACTGAAGCTTTCTTT. Its translation is CASSPYGQGATEAFF.

This clone was found a few times. V and J are TRBV6-5 and TRBJ2-7, with 7 bases matching TRBD1. The CDR3 loop spans 13 amino acids. Germline V CDR1 and CDR2: MNHEY, SVGAGI. V lost 5 bases to trimming and J lost 6 bases; unmatched junction nucleotides: 7. CDR3 sequence reads: CASSLDRTTEQYF. The CDR3 bases are TGTGCCAGCAGTCTGGACAGGACGACCGAGCAGTACTTC.

The chain links TRBV7-8 to TRBJ2-7; D perhaps matches TRBD2 (5 bases). V was clipped by 3 bases and J by 6 bases, with 15 bases between them. Per the germline V gene, CDR1 is SGHVS and CDR2 is FQNEAQ. The CDR3 is made up of 14 amino acids. The CDR3 DNA reads TGTGCCAGCAGCTTTCGGAGCTCTGCGGGCGAGCAGTACTTC. It codes for CASSFRSSAGEQYF.

The V and J genes are TRBV6-5 and TRBJ1-1; 7 nucleotides match TRBD1. The V and J ends lost 6 bases and 9 bases, in that order; junction bases with no gene match: 10. This CDR3 region has 13 residues. The germline gives CDR1 MNHEY, CDR2 SVGAGI. The CDR3: CASRKDRRGKAFF. The DNA of the CDR3 is TGTGCCAGCAGGAAGGACAGGAGGGGGAAAGCTTTCTTT.

The chain combines TRBV5-1 with TRBJ2-5; 9 nucleotides agree with TRBD2. CDR1 and CDR2 from the germline V gene are SGHRS and YFSETQ. The CDR3 sequence is 15 residues long. Trimming took 4 bases from V and 7 from J; bases not matched to a gene: 11. CDR3 DNA sequence: TGCGCCAGCAGCGCCGGACTAGCGCTGGGGGGGACCCAGTACTTC. This translates into CASSAGLALGGTQYF.

The chain employs TRBV28 and TRBJ2-2, with 13 nucleotides matching TRBD2. V was clipped by 6 bases and J by 5 bases; unmatched bases: 9. Germline V CDR1 and CDR2: MDHEN, SYDVKM. This CDR3 has 17 amino acids. DNA for the CDR3: TGTGCCAGCAGAACCAAACTAGCGGGAGGGCCGACCGGGGAGCTGTTTTTT. Amino acids: CASRTKLAGGPTGELFF.

In DNA form, the CDR3 reads TGTGCCAGCAGTGAAGCAGACTATGGCTACACCTTC. This gives the protein CASSEADYGYTF. This chain links TRBV6-1 with TRBJ1-2; D gene unclear. V lost 0 bases, J lost 3 bases, and 2 bases lay in between. The CDR3 is made up of 12 amino acids. CDR1 MNHNS and CDR2 SASEGT come from the germline V gene.

The V gene is TRBV18, the J gene TRBJ2-7; the match to TRBD1 covers 9 bases. V was pared by 2 bases and J by 3 bases, with 5 bases of the junction left unmatched. This CDR3 is 15 amino acids long. CDR1 is KGHSH and CDR2 is LQKENI in the germline V gene. The CDR3: CASSPRTGDGYEQYF. The CDR3 nucleotides read TGTGCCAGCTCACCAAGGACAGGGGATGGCTACGAGCAGTACTTC.

V is TRBV4-3 and J is TRBJ2-2; D may be TRBD1 (5 bases). The CDR3 contains 16 residues. The germline CDR1 and CDR2 sequences are LGHNA and YSLEER. V was clipped by 4 bases and J by 1 base, with 13 bases between them. This chain's CDR3 is CASSPQGTENTGELFF. CDR3 nucleotide sequence: TGCGCCAGCAGCCCCCAGGGAACAGAGAACACCGGGGAGCTGTTTTTT.

V usage is TRBV12-3 or TRBV12-4 and J usage is TRBJ2-1; D is uncertain. The CDR3 covers 13 residues. V lost 2 bases and J lost 5, with 7 bases in between. CDR3 nucleotide sequence: TGTGCCAGCAGTTTATTCGCAGACAATGAGCAGTTCTTC. Translated, it gives CASSLFADNEQFF.

The chain is built from TRBV28 and TRBJ1-6; 7 bases are a match to TRBD1. The germline gives CDR1 MDHEN, CDR2 SYDVKM. The CDR3 covers 14 residues. The J segment lost 10 bases and the V segment lost 6 bases, leaving 9 bases of the junction unmatched. Here the CDR3 DNA reads TGTGCCAGCAGACCAACAGGGGAGGGGTCACCCCTCCACTTT. It yields the protein CASRPTGEGSPLHF.

V is TRBV9 and J is TRBJ1-2; 9 bases fit TRBD1. Per germline, CDR1 SGDLS and CDR2 YYNGEE. The CDR3 is 16 residues long. The V gene end was trimmed by 4 bases and the J gene end by 2 bases; junction bases not matched to a gene: 9. DNA for the CDR3: TGTGCCAGCAGCCTCCCCAGGACAGGGGAGAACTATGGCTACACCTTC. Translated, it gives CASSLPRTGENYGYTF.

The chain combines TRBV6-6 with TRBJ1-1; no clear D gene. V lost 1 base and J 2 bases, leaving 2 bases between the germline ends. Looked up from germline, CDR1 is MNHNY and CDR2 is SVGAGI (reference sequence). CDR3 length: 12 amino acids. CDR3 in amino acids: CASSYYNTEAFF. The DNA for the CDR3 is TGTGCCAGCAGTTACTACAACACTGAAGCTTTCTTT.

The chain uses TRBV18 and TRBJ2-7, with a tentative D call TRBD2 (6 bases). Germline CDR1 KGHSH, CDR2 LQKENI. The CDR3 sequence is 15 residues long. Deletions cut 6 bases from V and 4 bases from J, with 19 bases between. The CDR3 protein is CASSSSPGLRYEQYF. The CDR3 DNA sequence: TGTGCCAGCTCGTCGAGCCCGGGACTTAGATACGAGCAGTACTTC. Filled out from reference TRBV18 and TRBJ2-7, the complete variable domain reads NAGVMQNPRHLVRRRGQEARLRCSPMKGHSHVYWYRQLPEEGLKFMVYLQKENIIDESGMPKERFSAEFPKEGPSILRIQQVVRGDSAAYFCASSSSPGLRYEQYFGPGTRLTVT.

The chain couples TRBV11-3 to TRBJ2-3; 9 nucleotides match TRBD1. V shed 5 bases and J 4 bases; nucleotides not matched to a gene: 10. Germline CDR1 SGHNT, CDR2 YENEEA. This CDR3 contains 16 residues. The CDR3 protein is CASSGGTGLPSDTQYF. The CDR3 DNA sequence: TGTGCCAGCAGCGGAGGGACAGGGTTGCCCTCAGATACGCAGTATTTT.

This sequence joins TRBV28 and TRBJ2-1, with 8 bases lining up with TRBD1. Germline assignment: CDR1 MDHEN and CDR2 SYDVKM. This CDR3 is built from 15 residues. V was clipped by 5 bases and J by 4 bases; unmatched bases: 7. DNA of the CDR3: TGTGCCAGCAGTCCCACGACAGGGGCATACAATGAGCAGTTCTTC. Its translation: CASSPTTGAYNEQFF.

This clone appeared once. The V gene is TRBV10-1, the J gene TRBJ2-2; 12 nucleotides line up with TRBD2. Germline values: CDR1 WNHNN, CDR2 SYGVQD (reference sequence). V dropped 10 bases and J dropped 10; count of bases not matched to a gene: 10. CDR3 length equals 14 residues. The CDR3 region is CANGRLAGAVELFF. The CDR3 DNA follows: TGCGCCAATGGGCGACTAGCGGGAGCTGTGGAGCTGTTTTTT.

The chain has TRBV7-9 and TRBJ2-2, with D unclear. CDR1 and CDR2 (germline): SEHNR, FQNEAQ (reference sequence). The CDR3 is 11 residues long. V gave up 3 bases and J gave up 8 bases, with 4 bases separating them. The CDR3 loop is CASSLMGELFF. The CDR3 DNA follows: TGTGCCAGCAGCTTGATGGGGGAGCTGTTTTTT.

The sample holds a few counts of this clone. The chain is built from TRBV11-2 and TRBJ2-2; TRBD1 might be the D (6 bases). Trimming stripped 10 bases from V and 4 bases from J, with 13 bases between. The CDR3 contains 13 residues. CDR1 and CDR2 (germline): SGHAT, FQNNGV. The CDR3 region has the DNA TGTGCCACGAAGGGGGTCGGCACCGGGGAGCTGTTTTTT. Translation: CATKGVGTGELFF. The full variable domain, its missing parts supplied by reference TRBV11-2 and TRBJ2-2, is EAGVAQSPRYKIIEKRQSVAFWCNPISGHATLYWYQQILGQGPKLLIQFQNNGVVDDSQLPKDRFSAERLKGVDSTLKIQPAKLEDSAVYLCATKGVGTGELFFGEGSRLTVL.

This clone has only one observation. The chain recombines TRBV7-8 with TRBJ2-7; 16 bases match TRBD2. The germline CDR1 and CDR2 sequences are SGHVS and FQNEAQ. After removal of 3 bases from V and 2 bases from J, the junction contained 4 bases not matched to a gene. The CDR3 has 17 amino acids. This CDR3 is CASSFVGTSGRAYEQYF. DNA of the CDR3: TGTGCCAGCAGCTTTGTCGGGACTAGCGGGAGGGCCTACGAGCAGTACTTC.